This T cell receptor beta chain was identified in a study of CD8 T cells in Susac syndrome. CD8+ and CD4+ T cells from blood underwent TCR beta sequencing. CDR1 and CDR2 (germline): MDHEN, SYDVKM. This CDR3 is built from 16 residues. V was shortened by 3 bases and J by 1 base, with 13 bases between the two germline ends. Random hexamers served to reverse transcribe about 0.45 to 1 ug RNA. TCRdb fed the immunoSEQ multiplex PCR reads into MiXCR, producing one record per CDR3 protein. The sample lists around 80,000 distinct CDR3 sequences; 90% to 95% were seen once. The sequenced sample was CD8+ T cells from PBMCs. This chain joins TRBV28 and TRBJ1-5; D is uncertain. The receptor's source is a human donor in good health. The CDR3 DNA follows: TGTGCCAGCAGTTTTTCGCGCGGTTTAAGCAATCAGCCCCAGCATTTT. Protein product: CASSFSRGLSNQPQHF.